Below are 32 T cell receptor beta chains sequenced from a single sample in a study of blood T cell repertoires in COVID-19. TCRdb's copy holds only in-frame clones and misses some; the assay was immunoSEQ multiplex PCR. The table lists 200,000 to 250,000 clones, around 81% of them singletons. The material sequenced was peripheral blood. The receptors shown here come from a woman aged 25 to 39 who had recovered from COVID-19.

This sequence joins TRBV6-6 and TRBJ1-5; the D gene is possibly TRBD1 (6 bases). With 1 base removed from V and 4 bases from J, the gap between germline ends came to 11 bases. Germline-derived CDR1 and CDR2 are MNHNY and SVGAGI (reference sequence). The CDR3 totals 15 residues. The CDR3 is CASSYWPGENQPQHF. The CDR3 DNA sequence: TGTGCCAGCAGTTACTGGCCAGGGGAGAATCAGCCCCAGCATTTT.

The genes are TRBV28 and TRBJ1-4, with D possibly TRBD1 on 6 matching bases. Germline V gene data show CDR1 as MDHEN and CDR2 as SYDVKM. With 6 bases removed from V and 8 bases from J, the gap between germline ends came to 19 bases. This CDR3 comprises 15 residues. CDR3 loop: CASRRYRVQYEKLFF. The CDR3 DNA follows: TGTGCCAGCAGGCGTTACAGGGTTCAGTACGAAAAACTGTTTTTT.

The V gene is TRBV28, the J gene TRBJ2-1, with a possible D match to TRBD2 (5 bases). The ends were cut back, 3 bases at V and 8 bases at J, with 17 bases in the middle. Germline CDR1 MDHEN, CDR2 SYDVKM. The CDR3 sequence is 15 residues long. CDR3 nucleotide sequence: TGTGCCAGCAGTTTTCTAGCCCTCGGGGTATATGAGCAGTTCTTC. Its translation: CASSFLALGVYEQFF. Together with reference TRBV28 and TRBJ2-1, the CDR3 gives the full variable domain: DVKVTQSSRYLVKRTGEKVFLECVQDMDHENMFWYRQDPGLGLRLIYFSYDVKMKEKGDIPEGYSVSREKKERFSLILESASTNQTSMYLCASSFLALGVYEQFFGPGTRLTVL.

This chain uses TRBV5-1 with TRBJ2-2, with TRBD2 matching 7 bases. J lost 9 bases, V lost 0 bases, and 11 bases had no gene match. The V gene's germline CDR1 is SGHRS and CDR2 YFSETQ. The CDR3 covers 16 residues. Written as DNA, the CDR3 is TGCGCCAGCAGCTTGGTTCTAGCGGTTCGGGGTAGGGAGCTGTTTTTT. It encodes CASSLVLAVRGRELFF.

The chain employs TRBV5-5 and TRBJ2-6; D is undetermined. The CDR3 is 16 residues long. Trimming removed 4 bases from V and 0 bases from J, with 11 bases in between. CDR1 and CDR2 (germline): SGHKS, YYEKEE (reference sequence). This chain's CDR3 is CASSPQRRSGANVLTF. As DNA, the CDR3 is TGTGCCAGCAGCCCCCAGAGGCGCTCTGGGGCCAACGTCCTGACTTTC.

The chain joins TRBV2 to TRBJ1-2, with D uncertain. Germline V gene sequence: CDR1 SNHLY, CDR2 FYNNEI. The CDR3 runs 14 residues. V was clipped by 7 bases and J by 4 bases, with 16 bases between them. The CDR3 loop reads CASTRGTLSYGYTF. CDR3 DNA: TGTGCCAGCACCCGGGGTACCCTTTCCTATGGCTACACCTTC.

The chain carries TRBV6-1 and TRBJ2-7; 11 bases line up with TRBD2. The CDR3 has 15 residues. With 2 bases clipped from V and 0 bases from J, the junction kept 0 bases outside the gene matches. Germline CDR1 MNHNS, CDR2 SASEGT. The CDR3 region is CASSELAGGSYEQYF. The CDR3 nucleotides read TGTGCCAGCAGTGAACTAGCGGGAGGCTCCTACGAGCAGTACTTC.

The J gene is TRBJ2-1, the V gene TRBV27, with 13 bases matching TRBD2. This CDR3 is built from 15 residues. The junction had 3 bases not matched to a gene; V was cut back by 6 bases and J by 4 bases. Germline CDR1 is MNHEY and CDR2 is SMNVEV (reference sequence). This chain's CDR3 is CASSPGLAGYNEQFF. DNA for the CDR3: TGTGCCAGCAGCCCGGGACTAGCGGGGTACAATGAGCAGTTCTTC.

V is TRBV13 and J is TRBJ1-6, with 11 bases matching TRBD1. Germline-derived CDR1 and CDR2 are PRHDT and FYEKMQ (reference sequence). With V trimmed by 4 bases and J by 10 bases, 6 bases remained unmatched. The CDR3 length is 15 residues. The CDR3 DNA sequence: TGTGCCAGCAGCTCCCGGGACAGGGGGTTATCACCCCTCCACTTT. Its protein is CASSSRDRGLSPLHF.

The chain uses TRBV10-2 and TRBJ2-5, with 8 bases fitting TRBD2. Germline CDR1 reads WSHSY; CDR2 reads SAAADI. CDR3 size: 14 residues. Germline trimming cut 7 bases from V and 4 bases from J; bases unmatched to any gene: 8. CDR3 DNA: TGCGCCAGCAAAGAATTCGGGAGGGTAGAGACCCAGTACTTC. The encoded protein is CASKEFGRVETQYF.

The CDR3 DNA follows: TGTGCCAGCAGTGTAGAAGGGGGTAGCACCGGGGAGCTGTTTTTT. Residues: CASSVEGGSTGELFF. The chain couples TRBV6-4 to TRBJ2-2; D is perhaps TRBD1 (6 bases). The germline CDR1 and CDR2 sequences are MRHNA and SNTAGT. The CDR3 is made up of 15 amino acids. The V gene lost 4 bases and the J gene lost 4 bases, with 13 bases spanning the gap.

In its sample, this clone was seen once. The chain is built from TRBV27 and TRBJ1-2; 10 nucleotides agree with TRBD1. The CDR3 totals 14 residues. The J segment lost 8 bases and the V segment lost 5 bases, leaving 8 bases of the junction unmatched. The germline V gene encodes CDR1 MNHEY and CDR2 SMNVEV (reference sequence). The CDR3: CASSERGQGVGYTF. CDR3 nucleotide sequence: TGTGCCAGCAGTGAGAGAGGACAGGGGGTCGGCTACACCTTC.

The chain couples TRBV7-9 to TRBJ1-4, with D hard to call. Germline V lookup: CDR1 SEHNR, CDR2 FQNEAQ (reference sequence). The CDR3 loop spans 15 amino acids. V was trimmed by 1 base and J by 7 bases, leaving 13 bases between them. CDR3 amino acids: CASSLEGWALEKLFF. CDR3 DNA: TGTGCCAGCAGCTTAGAAGGCTGGGCGCTTGAAAAACTGTTTTTT.

This clone was counted ten times or more. The chain is built from TRBV5-5 and TRBJ1-3; no definite D call. Trimming pared 3 bases from V and 8 bases from J, leaving 15 bases between. CDR1 is SGHKS, CDR2 YYEKEE, per germline (reference sequence). CDR3 length: 14 amino acids. CDR3 residues: CASSSREYADTIYF. As DNA, the CDR3 is TGTGCCAGCAGCTCGCGGGAGTACGCGGACACCATATATTTT.

The rearrangement joins TRBV4-2 to TRBJ2-7; 8 bases match TRBD2. Unmatched junction bases numbered 5, after V lost 0 bases and J lost 4 bases. The CDR3 is 15 residues long. From germline, CDR1 is LGHNA and CDR2 YNFKEQ. CDR3 bases: TGTGCCAGCAGCCAAGAACTTAGCGGGATTTACGAGCAGTACTTC. Encoded protein: CASSQELSGIYEQYF.

This rearrangement joins TRBV6-6 to TRBJ1-3, with 10 bases lining up with TRBD1. CDR3 length: 15 amino acids. Germline-derived CDR1 and CDR2 are MNHNY and SVGAGI (reference sequence). Germline trimming cut 5 bases from V and 4 bases from J; bases unmatched to any gene: 5. In nucleotides, the CDR3 is TGTGCCAGCAGTCGACAGGGGGCTTCAGGAAACACCATATATTTT. Translation gives CASSRQGASGNTIYF.

This clone was recorded at least ten times. The CDR3 reads CASSSTSGRATYEQYF. The CDR3 nucleotides read TGCGCCAGCAGCTCCACTAGCGGGAGGGCCACCTACGAGCAGTACTTC. The rearrangement uses TRBV5-1 and TRBJ2-7, with TRBD2 matching 13 bases. The CDR3 is 16 amino acids. Germline V gene data show CDR1 as SGHRS and CDR2 as YFSETQ. V shed 3 bases and J 2 bases; nucleotides not matched to a gene: 5.

The count of this clone is one. The J gene is TRBJ1-6, the V gene TRBV2, with D possibly being TRBD1 (5 bases). Germline V gene data show CDR1 as SNHLY and CDR2 as FYNNEI. V shed 7 bases and J shed 9 bases, with 13 bases lying between them. The CDR3 extends over 13 amino acids. CDR3 nucleotide sequence: TGTGCCAGCAAGGTCGCGGGGGTTTCACCCCTCCACTTT. This encodes CASKVAGVSPLHF.

A single count supports this clone. This sequence joins TRBV4-2 and TRBJ2-1, with TRBD1 matching over 11 bases. The germline gives CDR1 LGHNA, CDR2 YNFKEQ. Trimming took 3 bases from V and 6 from J; bases not matched to a gene: 10. The CDR3 spans 17 residues. DNA for the CDR3: TGTGCCAGCAGCCAGGACCTGGGACAGGGGGTCTCCAATGAGCAGTTCTTC. Amino acids: CASSQDLGQGVSNEQFF.

This sequence joins TRBV27 and TRBJ2-3; D is unresolved. Trimming took off 0 bases at V and 0 bases at J, with 4 bases between the two ends. CDR1 and CDR2 (germline): MNHEY, SMNVEV (reference sequence). The CDR3 spans 14 residues. CDR3 coding DNA: TGTGCCAGCAGTTTATCTTCAAGCACAGATACGCAGTATTTT. Its protein is CASSLSSSTDTQYF.

The rearrangement joins TRBV5-1 to TRBJ2-7; a possible D gene is TRBD2 (6 bases). Germline CDR1 and CDR2: SGHRS and YFSETQ. CDR3 length: 15 amino acids. V dropped 0 bases and J dropped 4 bases, with 14 bases sitting between them. For the CDR3, the DNA is TGCGCCAGCAGCTTGGCCGTGGGGGGATCTTACGAGCAGTACTTC. Amino acids: CASSLAVGGSYEQYF.

The rearrangement joins TRBV2 to TRBJ2-7; 9 bases are a match to TRBD1. Germline-derived CDR1 and CDR2 are SNHLY and FYNNEI. The V gene end was trimmed by 6 bases and the J gene end by 5 bases; junction bases not matched to a gene: 5. This CDR3 is built from 13 residues. The CDR3 loop is CASSGTGIHEQYF. CDR3 nucleotides: TGTGCCAGCAGCGGGACAGGGATCCACGAGCAGTACTTC.

The count of this clone is one. The J gene is TRBJ2-3, the V gene TRBV10-1; the match to TRBD2 covers 8 bases. This CDR3 region has 14 residues. The ends lost 4 bases at V and 4 bases at J; junction bases unmatched: 4. Germline V lookup: CDR1 WNHNN, CDR2 SYGVQD (reference sequence). The CDR3 sequence is CASSAAGVPDTQYF. The DNA for the CDR3 is TGCGCCAGCAGTGCAGCGGGAGTACCAGATACGCAGTATTTT.

V is TRBV3-1 (or the pseudogene TRBV3-2) and J is TRBJ2-1; D gene ambiguous. This CDR3 spans 18 amino acids. Germline V lookup: CDR1 LGHDT, CDR2 YNNKEL (reference sequence). The V gene lost 0 bases and the J gene lost 5 bases, with 20 bases spanning the gap. The CDR3 DNA follows: TGTGCCAGCAGCCAAGACTCCCCAGCCGTCGGGTCTAACAATGAGCAGTTCTTC. Its protein is CASSQDSPAVGSNNEQFF.

As for this clone: The sample contains more than one DNA sequence encoding this CDR3. This CDR3 is CASSLGQGIGYGYTF. As DNA, the CDR3 is TGCGCCAGCAGCTTGGGGCAGGGAATTGGGTATGGCTACACCTTC. The rearrangement uses TRBV5-1 and TRBJ1-2; possibly TRBD1 for D (5 bases). Germline lookup yields CDR1 SGHRS and CDR2 YFSETQ. Trimming removed 0 bases from V and 5 bases from J, with 14 bases in between. This CDR3 spans 15 amino acids.

This chain uses TRBV30 with TRBJ2-7; no clear D. Trimming stripped 0 bases from V and 2 bases from J, with 8 bases between. The length of the CDR3 is 13 residues. The germline V gene has CDR1 GTSNPN and CDR2 SVGIG (reference sequence). The CDR3 reads CAWSVLNAYEQYF. The CDR3 DNA reads as TGTGCCTGGAGTGTTCTAAACGCCTACGAGCAGTACTTC.

The V and J genes are TRBV6-1 and TRBJ2-2; 8 nucleotides match TRBD2. CDR1 MNHNS and CDR2 SASEGT come from the germline V gene. This CDR3 is built from 17 residues. V was pared by 2 bases and J by 6 bases, with 11 bases of the junction left unmatched. The CDR3 DNA sequence: TGTGCCAGCAGTGAACAAGGGACTAGTTTCTCGGCCGGGGAGCTGTTTTTT. Translating gives CASSEQGTSFSAGELFF.

The chain links TRBV5-1 to TRBJ2-1; 10 bases agree with TRBD2. The junction had 0 bases not matched to a gene; V was cut back by 0 bases and J by 3 bases. CDR1 SGHRS and CDR2 YFSETQ come from the germline V gene. The CDR3 is made up of 15 amino acids. The CDR3 DNA sequence: TGCGCCAGCAGCTTGGCTAGCGGGGGCTACAATGAGCAGTTCTTC. This encodes CASSLASGGYNEQFF.

This clone appeared a few times. This sequence joins TRBV4-1 and TRBJ1-6, with 8 bases identical to TRBD1. The CDR3 covers 17 residues. The J segment lost 6 bases and the V segment lost 4 bases, leaving 11 bases of the junction unmatched. CDR1 is MGHRA and CDR2 is YSYEKL in the germline V gene. The CDR3 is CASSRIPTGEGNSPLHF. CDR3 nucleotides: TGCGCCAGCAGCCGAATCCCGACAGGGGAGGGTAATTCACCCCTCCACTTT.

The chain recombines TRBV29-1 with TRBJ2-7; D might be TRBD2 (6 bases). V was trimmed by 1 base and J by 6 bases, leaving 13 bases between them. Germline V gene lookup returns CDR1 SQVTM and CDR2 ANQGSEA. This CDR3 has 13 residues. The CDR3 here is CSVEGGVGGEQYF. For the CDR3, the DNA is TGCAGCGTTGAAGGGGGGGTTGGAGGCGAGCAGTACTTC.

This chain connects TRBV4-1 to TRBJ1-4; no clear D gene. This CDR3 comprises 16 residues. The germline V and J ends were trimmed by 4 bases and 8 bases, with 20 bases remaining between them. Germline CDR1 reads MGHRA; CDR2 reads YSYEKL. The CDR3 is CASSLLATPDGEKLFF. The CDR3 nucleotides are TGCGCCAGCAGCCTTCTCGCGACACCGGATGGGGAAAAACTGTTTTTT.

Of note for this clone: In the same sample, other DNA sequences code for this CDR3. V and J are TRBV19 and TRBJ2-3; 8 bases are shared with TRBD2. Germline V gene data show CDR1 as LNHDA and CDR2 as SQIVND (reference sequence). This CDR3 comprises 14 residues. With 3 bases clipped from V and 4 bases from J, the junction kept 3 bases outside the gene matches. For the CDR3, the DNA is TGTGCCAGTAGTATCGCGGGAGGATCAGATACGCAGTATTTT. Translated: CASSIAGGSDTQYF.